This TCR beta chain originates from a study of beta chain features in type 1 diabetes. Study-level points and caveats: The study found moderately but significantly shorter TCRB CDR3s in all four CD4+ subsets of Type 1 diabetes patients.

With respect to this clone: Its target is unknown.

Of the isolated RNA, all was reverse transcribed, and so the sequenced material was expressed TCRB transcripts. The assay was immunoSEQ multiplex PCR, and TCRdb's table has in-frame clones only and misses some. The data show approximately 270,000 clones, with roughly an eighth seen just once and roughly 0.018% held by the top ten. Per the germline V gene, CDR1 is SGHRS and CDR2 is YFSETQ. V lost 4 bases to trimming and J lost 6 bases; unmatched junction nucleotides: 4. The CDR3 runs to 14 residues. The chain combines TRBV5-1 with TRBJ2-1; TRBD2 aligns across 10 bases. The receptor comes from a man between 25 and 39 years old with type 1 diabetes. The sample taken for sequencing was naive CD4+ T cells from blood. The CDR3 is CASSPGLAVNEQFF. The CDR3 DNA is TGCGCCAGCAGCCCCGGACTAGCGGTCAATGAGCAGTTCTTC.